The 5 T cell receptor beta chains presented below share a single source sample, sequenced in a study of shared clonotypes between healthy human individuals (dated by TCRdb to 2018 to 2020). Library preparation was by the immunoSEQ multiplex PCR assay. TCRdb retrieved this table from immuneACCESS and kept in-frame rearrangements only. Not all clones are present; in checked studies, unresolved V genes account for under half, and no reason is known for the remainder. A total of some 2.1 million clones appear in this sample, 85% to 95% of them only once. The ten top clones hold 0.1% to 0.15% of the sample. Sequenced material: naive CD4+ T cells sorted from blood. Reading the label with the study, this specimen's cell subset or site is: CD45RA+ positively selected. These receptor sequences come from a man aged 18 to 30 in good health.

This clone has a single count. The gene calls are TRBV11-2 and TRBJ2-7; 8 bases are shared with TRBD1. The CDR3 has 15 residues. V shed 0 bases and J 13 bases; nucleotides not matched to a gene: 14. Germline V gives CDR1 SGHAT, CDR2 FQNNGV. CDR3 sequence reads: CASSLDWQSGGKRYF. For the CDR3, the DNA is TGTGCCAGCAGCTTAGATTGGCAGTCAGGGGGCAAACGTTACTTC. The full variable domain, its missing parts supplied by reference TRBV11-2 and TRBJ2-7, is EAGVAQSPRYKIIEKRQSVAFWCNPISGHATLYWYQQILGQGPKLLIQFQNNGVVDDSQLPKDRFSAERLKGVDSTLKIQPAKLEDSAVYLCASSLDWQSGGKRYFGPGTRLTVT.

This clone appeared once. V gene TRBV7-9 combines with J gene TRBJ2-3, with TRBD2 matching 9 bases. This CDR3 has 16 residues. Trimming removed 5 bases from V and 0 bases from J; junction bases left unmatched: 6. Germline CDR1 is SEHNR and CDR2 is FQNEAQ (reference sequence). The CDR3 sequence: CASSQGSGRSTDTQYF. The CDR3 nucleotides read TGTGCCAGCAGCCAAGGTAGCGGGAGAAGCACAGATACGCAGTATTTT.

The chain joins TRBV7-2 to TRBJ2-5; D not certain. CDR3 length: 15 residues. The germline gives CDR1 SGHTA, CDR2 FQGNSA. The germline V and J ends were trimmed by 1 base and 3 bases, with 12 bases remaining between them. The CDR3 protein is CASSLVLEPKETQYF. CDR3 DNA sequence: TGTGCCAGCAGCTTAGTTCTGGAACCTAAAGAGACCCAGTACTTC.

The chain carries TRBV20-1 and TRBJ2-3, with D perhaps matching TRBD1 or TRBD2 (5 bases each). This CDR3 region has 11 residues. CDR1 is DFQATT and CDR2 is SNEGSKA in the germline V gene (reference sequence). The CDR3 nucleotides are TGCAGGGGGGTGATAGCTGATACGCAGTATTTT. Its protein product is CRGVIADTQYF.

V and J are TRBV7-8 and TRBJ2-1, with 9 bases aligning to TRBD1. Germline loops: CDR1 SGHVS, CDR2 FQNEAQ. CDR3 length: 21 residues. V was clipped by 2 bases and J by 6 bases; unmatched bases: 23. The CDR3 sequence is CASSLLWTRTGVVKRVNEQFF. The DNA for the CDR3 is TGTGCCAGCAGCTTACTTTGGACGCGGACAGGGGTAGTGAAACGGGTCAATGAGCAGTTCTTC.